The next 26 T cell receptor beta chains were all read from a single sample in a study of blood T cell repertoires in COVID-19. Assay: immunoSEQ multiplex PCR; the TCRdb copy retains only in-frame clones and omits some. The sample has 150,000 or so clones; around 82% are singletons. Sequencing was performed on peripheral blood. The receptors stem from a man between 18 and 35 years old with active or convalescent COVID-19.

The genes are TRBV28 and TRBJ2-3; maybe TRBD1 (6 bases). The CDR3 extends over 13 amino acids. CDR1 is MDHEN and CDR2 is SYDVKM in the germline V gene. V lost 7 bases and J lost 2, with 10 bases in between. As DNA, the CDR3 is TGTGCCAGCAAGGACAGATCCACAGATACGCAGTATTTT. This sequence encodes CASKDRSTDTQYF.

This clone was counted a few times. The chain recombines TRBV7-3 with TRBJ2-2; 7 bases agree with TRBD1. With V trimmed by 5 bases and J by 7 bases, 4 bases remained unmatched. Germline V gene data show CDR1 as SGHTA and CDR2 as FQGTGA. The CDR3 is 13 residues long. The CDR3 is CASSRGGGGELFF. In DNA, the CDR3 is TGTGCCAGCAGCCGAGGGGGCGGCGGGGAGCTGTTTTTT. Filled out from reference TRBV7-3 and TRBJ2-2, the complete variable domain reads GAGVSQTPSNKVTEKGKYVELRCDPISGHTALYWYRQSLGQGPEFLIYFQGTGAADDSGLPNDRFFAVRPEGSVSTLKIQRTERGDSAVYLCASSRGGGGELFFGEGSRLTVL.

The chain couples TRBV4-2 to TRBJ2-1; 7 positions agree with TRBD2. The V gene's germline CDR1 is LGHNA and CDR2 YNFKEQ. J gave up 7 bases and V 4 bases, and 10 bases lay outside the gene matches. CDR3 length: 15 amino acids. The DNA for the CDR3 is TGTGCCAGCAGCCCCAAGGGAGCGGGACGGAATGAGCAGTTCTTC. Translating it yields CASSPKGAGRNEQFF.

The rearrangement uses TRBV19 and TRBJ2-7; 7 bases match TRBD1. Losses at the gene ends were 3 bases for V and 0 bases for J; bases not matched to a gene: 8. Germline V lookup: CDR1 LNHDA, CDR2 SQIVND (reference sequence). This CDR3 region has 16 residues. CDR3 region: CASSIHRDSPSYEQYF. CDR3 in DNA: TGTGCCAGTAGTATCCACCGGGACAGTCCCTCCTACGAGCAGTACTTC.

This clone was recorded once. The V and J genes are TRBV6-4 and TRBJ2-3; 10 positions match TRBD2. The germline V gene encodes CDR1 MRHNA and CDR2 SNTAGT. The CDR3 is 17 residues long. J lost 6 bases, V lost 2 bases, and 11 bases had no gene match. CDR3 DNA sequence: TGTGCCAGCAGTGACACATCGGAGCGGGGGGGCTTGGATACGCAGTATTTT. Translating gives CASSDTSERGGLDTQYF.

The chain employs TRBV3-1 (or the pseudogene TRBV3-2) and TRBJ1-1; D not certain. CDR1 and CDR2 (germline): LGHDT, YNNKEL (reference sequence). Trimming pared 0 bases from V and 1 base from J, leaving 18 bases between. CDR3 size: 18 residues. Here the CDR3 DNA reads TGTGCCAGCAGCCAAGACCCACCTCACAGTCACAGGAACACTGAAGCTTTCTTT. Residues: CASSQDPPHSHRNTEAFF.

The CDR3 sequence is CASSLEGVGGTDTQYF. The CDR3 coding sequence is TGCGCCAGCAGCTTGGAAGGGGTTGGAGGGACAGATACGCAGTATTTT. The V gene is TRBV5-1, the J gene TRBJ2-3, with D possibly being TRBD2 (6 bases). V dropped 0 bases and J dropped 3 bases, with 14 bases sitting between them. This CDR3 has 16 residues. CDR1 is SGHRS and CDR2 is YFSETQ in the germline V gene.

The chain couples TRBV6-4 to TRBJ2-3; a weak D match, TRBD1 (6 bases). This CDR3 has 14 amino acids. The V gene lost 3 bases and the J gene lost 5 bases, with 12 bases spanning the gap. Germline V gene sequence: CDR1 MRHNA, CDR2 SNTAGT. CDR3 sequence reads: CASSEGGAGDTQYF. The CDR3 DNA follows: TGTGCCAGCAGTGAAGGGGGAGCTGGAGATACGCAGTATTTT.

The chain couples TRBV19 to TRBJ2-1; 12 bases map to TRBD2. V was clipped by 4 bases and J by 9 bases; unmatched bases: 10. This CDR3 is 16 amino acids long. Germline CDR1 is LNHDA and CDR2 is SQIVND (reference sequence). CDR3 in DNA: TGTGCCAGTAGTACGTCTAGCGGGAGGGCCTTGGGTGAGCAGTTCTTC. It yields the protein CASSTSSGRALGEQFF.

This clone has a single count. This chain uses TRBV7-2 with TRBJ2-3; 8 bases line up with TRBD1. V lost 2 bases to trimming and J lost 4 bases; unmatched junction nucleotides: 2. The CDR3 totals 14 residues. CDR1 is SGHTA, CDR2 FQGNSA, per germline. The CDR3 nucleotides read TGTGCCAGCAGCTTAACAGGGGGAGCAGATACGCAGTATTTT. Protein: CASSLTGGADTQYF. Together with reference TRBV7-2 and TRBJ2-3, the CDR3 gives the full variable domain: GAGVSQSPSNKVTEKGKDVELRCDPISGHTALYWYRQSLGQGLEFLIYFQGNSAPDKSGLPSDRFSAERTGGSVSTLTIQRTQQEDSAVYLCASSLTGGADTQYFGPGTRLTVL.

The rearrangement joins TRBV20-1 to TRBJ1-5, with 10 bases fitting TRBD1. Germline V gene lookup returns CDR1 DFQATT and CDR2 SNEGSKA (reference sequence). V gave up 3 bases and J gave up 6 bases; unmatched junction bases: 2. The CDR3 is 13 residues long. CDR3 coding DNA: TGCAGTGCTAGTGGACAGGGGGGTCAGCCCCAGCATTTT. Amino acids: CSASGQGGQPQHF.

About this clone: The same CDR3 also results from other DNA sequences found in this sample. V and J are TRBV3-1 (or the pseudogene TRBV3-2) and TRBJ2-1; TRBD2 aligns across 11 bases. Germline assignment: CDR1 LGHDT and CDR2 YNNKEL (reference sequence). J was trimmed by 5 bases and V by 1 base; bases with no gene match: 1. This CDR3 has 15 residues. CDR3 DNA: TGTGCCAGCAGCCAAGGACTAGCGGGGAACAATGAGCAGTTCTTC. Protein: CASSQGLAGNNEQFF.

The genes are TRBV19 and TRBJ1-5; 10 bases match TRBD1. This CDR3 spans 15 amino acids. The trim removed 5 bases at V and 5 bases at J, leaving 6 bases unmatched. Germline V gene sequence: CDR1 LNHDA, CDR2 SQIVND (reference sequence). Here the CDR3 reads CASSPRQGADQPQHF. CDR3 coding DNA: TGTGCCAGTAGTCCCCGACAGGGGGCTGATCAGCCCCAGCATTTT.

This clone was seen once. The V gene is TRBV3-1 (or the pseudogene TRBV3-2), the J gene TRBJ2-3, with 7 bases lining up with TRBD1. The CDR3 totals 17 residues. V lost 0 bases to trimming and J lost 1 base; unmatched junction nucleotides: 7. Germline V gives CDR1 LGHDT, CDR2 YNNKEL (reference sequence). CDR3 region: CASSQDSGGFGTDTQYF. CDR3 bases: TGTGCCAGCAGCCAAGATTCAGGGGGATTCGGCACAGATACGCAGTATTTT.

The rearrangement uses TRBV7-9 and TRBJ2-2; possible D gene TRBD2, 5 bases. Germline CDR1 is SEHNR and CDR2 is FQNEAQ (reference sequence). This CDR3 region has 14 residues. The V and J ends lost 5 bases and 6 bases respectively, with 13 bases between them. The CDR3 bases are TGTGCCAGCAGCCGCTTGGGCGGGTCCGGGGAGCTGTTTTTT. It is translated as CASSRLGGSGELFF.

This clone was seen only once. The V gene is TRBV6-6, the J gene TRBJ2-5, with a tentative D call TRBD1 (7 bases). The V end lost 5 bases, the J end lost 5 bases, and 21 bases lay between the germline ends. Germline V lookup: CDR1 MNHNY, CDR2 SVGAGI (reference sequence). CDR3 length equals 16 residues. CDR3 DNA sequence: TGTGCCAGCAGTCCCGGGGGACAGCCGTCGCCGGAGACCCAGTACTTC. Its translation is CASSPGGQPSPETQYF.

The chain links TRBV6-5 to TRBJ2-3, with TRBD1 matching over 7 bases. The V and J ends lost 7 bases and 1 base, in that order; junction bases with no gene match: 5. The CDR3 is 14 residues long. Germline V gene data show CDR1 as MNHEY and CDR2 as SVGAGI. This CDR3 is CASNQQGRTDTQYF. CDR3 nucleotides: TGTGCCAGCAACCAACAGGGGCGCACAGATACGCAGTATTTT.

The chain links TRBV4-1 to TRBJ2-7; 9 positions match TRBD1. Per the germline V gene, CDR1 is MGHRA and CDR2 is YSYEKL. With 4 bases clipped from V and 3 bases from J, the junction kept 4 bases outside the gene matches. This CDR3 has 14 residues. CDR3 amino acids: CASSRPGQGYEQYF. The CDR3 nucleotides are TGCGCCAGCAGCCGTCCGGGACAGGGCTACGAGCAGTACTTC.

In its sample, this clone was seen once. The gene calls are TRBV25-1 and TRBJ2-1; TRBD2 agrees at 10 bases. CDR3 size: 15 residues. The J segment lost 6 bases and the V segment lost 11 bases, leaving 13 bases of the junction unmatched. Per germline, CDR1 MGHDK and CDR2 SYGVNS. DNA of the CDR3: TGTGCCGCCATGGACCCAGCGGGAGGGATCAATGAGCAGTTCTTC. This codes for CAAMDPAGGINEQFF. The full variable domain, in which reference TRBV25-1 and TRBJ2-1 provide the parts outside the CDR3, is EADIYQTPRYLVIGTGKKITLECSQTMGHDKMYWYQQDPGMELHLIHYSYGVNSTEKGDLSSESTVSRIRTEHFPLTLESARPSHTSQYLCAAMDPAGGINEQFFGPGTRLTVL.

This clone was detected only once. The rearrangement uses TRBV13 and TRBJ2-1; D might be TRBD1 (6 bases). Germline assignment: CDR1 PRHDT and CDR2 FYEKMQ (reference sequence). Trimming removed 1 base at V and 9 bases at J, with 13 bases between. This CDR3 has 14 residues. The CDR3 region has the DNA TGTGCCAGCAGCTTAGAAACAGGGAAGGGTGAGCAGTTCTTC. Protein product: CASSLETGKGEQFF. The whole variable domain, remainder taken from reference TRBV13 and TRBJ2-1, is AAGVIQSPRHLIKEKRETATLKCYPIPRHDTVYWYQQGPGQDPQFLISFYEKMQSDKGSIPDRFSAQQFSDYHSELNMSSLELGDSALYFCASSLETGKGEQFFGPGTRLTVL.

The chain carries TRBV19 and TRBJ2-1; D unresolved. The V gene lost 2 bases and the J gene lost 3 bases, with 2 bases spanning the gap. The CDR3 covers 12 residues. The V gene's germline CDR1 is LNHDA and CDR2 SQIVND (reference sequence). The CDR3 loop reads CASSIRYNEQFF. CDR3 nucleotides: TGTGCCAGTAGTATACGCTACAATGAGCAGTTCTTC.

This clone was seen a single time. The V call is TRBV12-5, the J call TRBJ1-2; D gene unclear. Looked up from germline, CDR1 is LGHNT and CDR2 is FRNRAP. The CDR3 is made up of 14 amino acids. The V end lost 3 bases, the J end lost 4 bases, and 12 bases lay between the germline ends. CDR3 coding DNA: TGTGCTAGTGGTTTAGAGGGTCCCCTCTATGGCTACACCTTC. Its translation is CASGLEGPLYGYTF.

For the CDR3, the DNA is TGCAGCGTTGAGTCGGTCAGGGAAAAAGCTTTCTTT. This translates into CSVESVREKAFF. The chain carries TRBV29-1 and TRBJ1-1, with TRBD1 as a possible D gene (5 bases). Trimming cost V 3 bases and J 9 bases, with 14 bases left between them. CDR1 is SQVTM, CDR2 ANQGSEA, per germline. The CDR3 runs 12 residues.

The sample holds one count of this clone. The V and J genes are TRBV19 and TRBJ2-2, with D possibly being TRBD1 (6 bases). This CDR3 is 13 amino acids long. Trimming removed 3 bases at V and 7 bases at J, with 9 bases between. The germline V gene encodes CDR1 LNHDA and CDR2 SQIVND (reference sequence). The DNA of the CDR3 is TGTGCCAGTAGTATCCAGGGGATCGGGGAGCTGTTTTTT. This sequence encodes CASSIQGIGELFF. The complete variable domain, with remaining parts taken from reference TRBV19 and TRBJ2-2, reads DGGITQSPKYLFRKEGQNVTLSCEQNLNHDAMYWYRQDPGQGLRLIYYSQIVNDFQKGDIAEGYSVSREKKESFPLTVTSAQKNPTAFYLCASSIQGIGELFFGEGSRLTVL.

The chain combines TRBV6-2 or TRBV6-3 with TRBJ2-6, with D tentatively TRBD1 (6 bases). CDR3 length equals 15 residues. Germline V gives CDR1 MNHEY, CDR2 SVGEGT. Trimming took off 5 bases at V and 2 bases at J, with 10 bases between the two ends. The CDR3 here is CASSVGGAGANVLTF. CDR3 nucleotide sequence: TGTGCCAGCAGTGTTGGGGGCGCTGGGGCCAACGTCCTGACTTTC.

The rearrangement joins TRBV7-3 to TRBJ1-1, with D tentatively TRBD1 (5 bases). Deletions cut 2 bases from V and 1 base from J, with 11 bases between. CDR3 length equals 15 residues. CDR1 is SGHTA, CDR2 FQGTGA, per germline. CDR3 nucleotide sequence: TGTGCCAGCAGCTTATGGGGGACTAAGAACACTGAAGCTTTCTTT. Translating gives CASSLWGTKNTEAFF.